What follows are 18 T cell receptor beta chains derived from one specimen sequenced in a study of control samples from healthy donors and cancer patients. The repertoire was sequenced with immunoSEQ multiplex PCR; TCRdb's copy has only in-frame clones and lacks some. The sample lists some 51,000 clones, 90% to 96% occurring once. Sequenced input: blood. The receptors were sampled from a woman aged 18-35 years in good health.

This CDR3 reads CATRGRSNTEAFF. As DNA, the CDR3 is TGTGCCACCAGGGGCAGGTCGAACACTGAAGCTTTCTTT. This chain joins TRBV24-1 and TRBJ1-1; D call uncertain. Germline CDR1 KGHDR, CDR2 SFDVKD. V lost 7 bases and J 1 base, leaving 9 bases between the germline ends. This CDR3 region has 13 residues.

J is TRBJ1-2 and V is TRBV27; D remains unclear. V lost 3 bases, J lost 6 bases, and 11 bases lay in between. Germline CDR1 reads MNHEY; CDR2 reads SMNVEV (reference sequence). CDR3 length: 13 residues. The CDR3 DNA reads TGTGCCAGCAGTTTGGTAGGGAATCATGGCTACACCTTC. Amino acids: CASSLVGNHGYTF.

This chain uses TRBV6-5 with TRBJ1-5; no clear D gene. Germline CDR1 and CDR2: MNHEY and SVGAGI. The germline V and J ends were trimmed by 6 bases and 2 bases, with 8 bases remaining between them. The CDR3 has 13 amino acids. CDR3 DNA: TGTGCCAGCAGCAATGGGGGCAATCAGCCCCAGCATTTT. Its protein product is CASSNGGNQPQHF.

The chain couples TRBV6-5 to TRBJ1-2; D not resolved. Trimming left V 2 bases short and J 2 bases short, with 9 bases between. The length of the CDR3 is 14 residues. Germline CDR1 is MNHEY and CDR2 is SVGAGI. Here the CDR3 DNA reads TGTGCCAGCAGTTACGGCACGGCGAACTATGGCTACACCTTC. Protein sequence: CASSYGTANYGYTF.

The genes are TRBV7-9 and TRBJ1-4; 9 nucleotides agree with TRBD1. Germline trimming cut 4 bases from V and 9 bases from J; bases unmatched to any gene: 9. Germline V gene lookup returns CDR1 SEHNR and CDR2 FQNEAQ (reference sequence). The CDR3 has 15 amino acids. The CDR3 DNA is TGTGCCAGCAGCTCTAGACAGGGGGAATCGCAAAAACTGTTTTTT. Its translation: CASSSRQGESQKLFF.

The table lists this clone with a count of one. The V and J genes are TRBV29-1 and TRBJ1-2; the D gene is possibly TRBD1 (5 bases). The CDR3 is 12 residues long. Per germline, CDR1 SQVTM and CDR2 ANQGSEA. With 7 bases removed from V and 2 bases from J, the gap between germline ends came to 11 bases. CDR3 nucleotide sequence: TGCAGCGCCACCCGACAGAACTATGGCTACACCTTC. This codes for CSATRQNYGYTF.

In this sample, this clone turned up once. The V and J genes are TRBV5-6 and TRBJ2-7; the D gene is possibly TRBD1 (6 bases). Germline V gene lookup returns CDR1 SGHDT and CDR2 YYEEEE. CDR3 length: 15 residues. The V and J ends lost 4 bases and 2 bases respectively, with 16 bases between them. The chain's CDR3 is CASSDQEDSPYEQYF. As DNA, the CDR3 is TGTGCCAGCAGCGACCAGGAGGACAGCCCCTACGAGCAGTACTTC.

The chain joins TRBV7-8 to TRBJ1-3; D remains unclear. This CDR3 spans 16 amino acids. Germline values: CDR1 SGHVS, CDR2 FQNEAQ. Trimming pared 5 bases from V and 0 bases from J, leaving 14 bases between. The chain's CDR3 is CASSPPGVHSGNTIYF. In DNA form, the CDR3 reads TGTGCCAGCAGCCCCCCAGGCGTGCACTCTGGAAACACCATATATTTT. The complete variable domain, with remaining parts taken from reference TRBV7-8 and TRBJ1-3, reads GAGVSQSPRYKVAKRGQDVALRCDPISGHVSLFWYQQALGQGPEFLTYFQNEAQLDKSGLPSDRFFAERPEGSVSTLKIQRTQQEDSAVYLCASSPPGVHSGNTIYFGEGSWLTVV.

This chain joins TRBV19 and TRBJ2-7, with TRBD2 as a possible D gene (7 bases). In germline, CDR1 is LNHDA, CDR2 SQIVND (reference sequence). This CDR3 is built from 14 residues. V lost 3 bases and J 2 bases, leaving 11 bases between the germline ends. CDR3 in amino acids: CASSIGEGAYEQYF. CDR3 nucleotide sequence: TGTGCCAGTAGTATCGGGGAGGGGGCCTACGAGCAGTACTTC. The whole variable domain, remainder taken from reference TRBV19 and TRBJ2-7, is DGGITQSPKYLFRKEGQNVTLSCEQNLNHDAMYWYRQDPGQGLRLIYYSQIVNDFQKGDIAEGYSVSREKKESFPLTVTSAQKNPTAFYLCASSIGEGAYEQYFGPGTRLTVT.

The gene calls are TRBV6-6 and TRBJ1-2; D call uncertain. The germline V gene has CDR1 MNHNY and CDR2 SVGAGI (reference sequence). The CDR3 consists of 15 residues. Trimming stripped 4 bases from V and 14 bases from J, with 26 bases between. Written as DNA, the CDR3 is TGTGCCAGCAGTTTCCCATTCGGAGATCGTGGAGTCCTTACCTTC. Encoded protein: CASSFPFGDRGVLTF.

In DNA form, the CDR3 reads TGTGCCAGTAGTATGGAGGGAATAGTATCACCCCTCCACTTT. It translates to CASSMEGIVSPLHF. The chain has TRBV19 and TRBJ1-6; D is uncertain. The CDR3 covers 14 residues. Trimming stripped 3 bases from V and 10 bases from J, with 13 bases between. CDR1 LNHDA and CDR2 SQIVND come from the germline V gene (reference sequence).

The J gene is TRBJ1-2, the V gene TRBV19; no firm D call. Deletions cut 0 bases from V and 7 bases from J, with 12 bases between. This CDR3 has 14 residues. Germline CDR1 LNHDA, CDR2 SQIVND (reference sequence). The CDR3 loop reads CASSIDIYSRGYTF. CDR3 coding DNA: TGTGCCAGTAGTATAGATATATATAGTCGTGGCTACACCTTC. Full variable domain (rest looked up from reference TRBV19 and TRBJ1-2): DGGITQSPKYLFRKEGQNVTLSCEQNLNHDAMYWYRQDPGQGLRLIYYSQIVNDFQKGDIAEGYSVSREKKESFPLTVTSAQKNPTAFYLCASSIDIYSRGYTFGSGTRLTVV.

The chain couples TRBV13 to TRBJ2-3, with D hard to call. The CDR3 covers 14 residues. V lost 2 bases, J lost 0 bases, and 6 bases lay in between. Germline V gene lookup returns CDR1 PRHDT and CDR2 FYEKMQ (reference sequence). This chain's CDR3 is CASSLLYSTDTQYF. In DNA form, the CDR3 reads TGTGCCAGCAGCTTACTGTACAGCACAGATACGCAGTATTTT. Together with reference TRBV13 and TRBJ2-3, the CDR3 gives the full variable domain: AAGVIQSPRHLIKEKRETATLKCYPIPRHDTVYWYQQGPGQDPQFLISFYEKMQSDKGSIPDRFSAQQFSDYHSELNMSSLELGDSALYFCASSLLYSTDTQYFGPGTRLTVL.

The gene calls are TRBV5-1 and TRBJ1-4, with 10 nucleotides matching TRBD1. Germline-derived CDR1 and CDR2 are SGHRS and YFSETQ. V lost 4 bases and J lost 7; bases outside the gene matches: 1. The CDR3 consists of 13 residues. CDR3 in amino acids: CASSRDRGEKLFF. As DNA, the CDR3 is TGCGCCAGCAGCAGGGACAGGGGTGAAAAACTGTTTTTT.

The chain is built from TRBV7-9 and TRBJ1-2; D not resolved. CDR1 SEHNR and CDR2 FQNEAQ come from the germline V gene (reference sequence). V lost 2 bases and J 0 bases, leaving 7 bases between the germline ends. The CDR3 is 14 residues long. The CDR3 sequence: CASSLRGTNYGYTF. The CDR3 bases are TGTGCCAGCAGCTTACGAGGGACTAACTATGGCTACACCTTC. Drawing the rest from reference TRBV7-9 and TRBJ1-2, the complete variable domain is DTGVSQNPRHKITKRGQNVTFRCDPISEHNRLYWYRQTLGQGPEFLTYFQNEAQLEKSRLLSDRFSAERPKGSFSTLEIQRTEQGDSAMYLCASSLRGTNYGYTFGSGTRLTVV.

V and J are TRBV9 and TRBJ2-7; 9 bases line up with TRBD2. This CDR3 spans 14 amino acids. The germline CDR1 and CDR2 sequences are SGDLS and YYNGEE. The trim removed 0 bases at V and 7 bases at J, leaving 5 bases unmatched. CDR3 in DNA: TGTGCCAGCAGCGTAGATTGGCTAGCGGGGGAGCAGTACTTC. It translates to CASSVDWLAGEQYF.

The J gene is TRBJ2-1, the V gene TRBV5-1; TRBD2 is a possible D gene (6 bases). V lost 4 bases and J 4 bases, leaving 12 bases between the germline ends. Germline V gives CDR1 SGHRS, CDR2 YFSETQ. This CDR3 contains 14 residues. CDR3 loop: CASSLRDLYNEQFF. CDR3 nucleotide sequence: TGCGCCAGCAGCCTCCGGGACTTATACAATGAGCAGTTCTTC.

The chain couples TRBV5-1 to TRBJ1-1, with 7 bases that match TRBD1. This CDR3 has 14 residues. The V segment lost 4 bases and the J segment 3 bases; nucleotides outside the gene matches: 6. In germline, CDR1 is SGHRS, CDR2 YFSETQ. This chain's CDR3 is CASSADRAYTEAFF. In DNA, the CDR3 is TGCGCCAGCAGCGCCGACAGGGCCTACACTGAAGCTTTCTTT.